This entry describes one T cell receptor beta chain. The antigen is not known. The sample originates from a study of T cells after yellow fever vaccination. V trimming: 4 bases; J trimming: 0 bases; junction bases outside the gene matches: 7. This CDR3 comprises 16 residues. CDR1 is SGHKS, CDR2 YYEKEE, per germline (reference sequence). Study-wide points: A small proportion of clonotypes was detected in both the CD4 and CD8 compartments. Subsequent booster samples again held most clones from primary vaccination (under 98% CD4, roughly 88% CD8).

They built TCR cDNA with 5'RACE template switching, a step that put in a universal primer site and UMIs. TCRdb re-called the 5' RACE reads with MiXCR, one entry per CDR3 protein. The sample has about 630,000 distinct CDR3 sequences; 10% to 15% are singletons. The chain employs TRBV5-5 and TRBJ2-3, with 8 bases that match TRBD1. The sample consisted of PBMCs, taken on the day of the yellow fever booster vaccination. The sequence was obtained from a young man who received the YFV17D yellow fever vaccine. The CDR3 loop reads CASSPDRGRSTDTQYF. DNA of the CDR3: TGTGCCAGCAGCCCCGACAGGGGTCGAAGCACAGATACGCAGTATTTT.